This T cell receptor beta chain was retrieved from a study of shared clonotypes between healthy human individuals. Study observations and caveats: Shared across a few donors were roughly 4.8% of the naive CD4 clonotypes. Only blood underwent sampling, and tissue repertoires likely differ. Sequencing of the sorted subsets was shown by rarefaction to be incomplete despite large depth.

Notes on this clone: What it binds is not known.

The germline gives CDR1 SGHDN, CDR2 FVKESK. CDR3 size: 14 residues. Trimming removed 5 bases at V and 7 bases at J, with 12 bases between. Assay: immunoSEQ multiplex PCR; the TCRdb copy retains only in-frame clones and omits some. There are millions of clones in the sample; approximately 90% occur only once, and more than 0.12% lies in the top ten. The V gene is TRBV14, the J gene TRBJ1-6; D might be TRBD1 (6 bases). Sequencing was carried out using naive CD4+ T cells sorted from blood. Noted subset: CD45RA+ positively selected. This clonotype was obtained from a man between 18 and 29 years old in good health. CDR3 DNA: TGTGCCAGCAGCTCGGACAGCAACAATTCACCCCTCCACTTT. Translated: CASSSDSNNSPLHF.